The 11 T cell receptor beta chains below all came from one sample that was sequenced in a study of blood T cell repertoires in COVID-19. Sequenced by immunoSEQ multiplex PCR; TCRdb stores in-frame clones only, minus some. Of about 250,000 clones in the sample, about 89% were seen once. The source material was peripheral blood. The origin of the receptors is a man aged 25 to 40 with acute or convalescent COVID-19.

This rearrangement joins TRBV6-1 to TRBJ2-7; TRBD1 agrees at 7 bases. Germline V lookup: CDR1 MNHNS, CDR2 SASEGT. The junction had 9 bases not matched to a gene; V was cut back by 2 bases and J by 2 bases. This CDR3 is built from 16 residues. CDR3 in amino acids: CASSEPQGRLTYEQYF. In DNA, the CDR3 is TGTGCCAGCAGTGAACCACAGGGGCGGCTTACCTACGAGCAGTACTTC.

The chain combines TRBV29-1 with TRBJ1-2, with TRBD1 as a possible D gene (6 bases). CDR3 length equals 15 residues. Trimming pared 1 base from V and 1 base from J, leaving 13 bases between. Germline V gene sequence: CDR1 SQVTM, CDR2 ANQGSEA. The CDR3 loop is CSVEVIQGFNYGYTF. CDR3 in DNA: TGCAGCGTTGAAGTTATACAGGGTTTTAACTATGGCTACACCTTC.

The gene calls are TRBV5-8 and TRBJ1-2; D is ambiguous. Trimming cost V 0 bases and J 8 bases, with 8 bases left between them. This CDR3 region has 12 residues. Germline values: CDR1 SGHTS, CDR2 YDEGEE. The CDR3 reads CASSLGSLGYTF. CDR3 nucleotides: TGTGCCAGCAGCTTGGGTTCATTGGGCTACACCTTC.

This chain links TRBV2 with TRBJ1-2; 11 bases align to TRBD1. The germline CDR1 and CDR2 sequences are SNHLY and FYNNEI. The CDR3 runs 14 residues. The V and J ends lost 5 bases and 7 bases, in that order; junction bases with no gene match: 6. CDR3 residues: CASSMDRGPGGYTF. CDR3 in DNA: TGTGCCAGCAGTATGGACAGGGGGCCGGGTGGCTACACCTTC.

This chain links TRBV5-1 with TRBJ2-2; D is perhaps TRBD1 (6 bases). The germline V gene has CDR1 SGHRS and CDR2 YFSETQ. The CDR3 has 15 amino acids. Trimming shortened V by 4 bases and J by 1 base, and 11 bases separated the two germline ends. The CDR3 here is CASSMATGNTGELFF. CDR3 DNA: TGCGCCAGCAGCATGGCGACAGGGAACACCGGGGAGCTGTTTTTT.

The chain recombines TRBV6-1 with TRBJ1-3, with D hard to call. The CDR3 is 17 amino acids. Trimming shortened V by 0 bases and J by 0 bases, and 12 bases separated the two germline ends. CDR1 is MNHNS and CDR2 is SASEGT in the germline V gene. CDR3 region: CASSEAITAFSGNTIYF. The CDR3, as DNA: TGTGCCAGCAGTGAAGCTATCACAGCTTTCTCTGGAAACACCATATATTTT.

The rearrangement joins TRBV6-4 to TRBJ2-6, with 8 bases identical to TRBD1. Looked up from germline, CDR1 is MRHNA and CDR2 is SNTAGT. This CDR3 has 17 residues. The V segment lost 3 bases and the J segment 3 bases; nucleotides outside the gene matches: 7. CDR3 nucleotides: TGTGCCAGCAGTGAAGGATCAGGGACAGGTGGGGCCAACGTCCTGACTTTC. Protein product: CASSEGSGTGGANVLTF.

The chain recombines TRBV2 with TRBJ2-4; 7 bases line up with TRBD1. Germline values: CDR1 SNHLY, CDR2 FYNNEI. Germline trimming cut 3 bases from V and 1 base from J; bases unmatched to any gene: 6. The length of the CDR3 is 16 residues. The CDR3 loop reads CASSEGDSRAKNIQYF. Here the CDR3 DNA reads TGTGCCAGCAGTGAGGGGGACAGTCGGGCCAAAAACATTCAGTACTTC.

This clone was counted a single time. The chain recombines TRBV16 with TRBJ2-3; 9 bases line up with TRBD2. The CDR3 runs 15 residues. Losses at the gene ends were 6 bases for V and 2 bases for J; bases not matched to a gene: 6. CDR1 and CDR2 from the germline V gene are KGHSY and FQNENV. The CDR3 reads CASSPSGGFTDTQYF. As DNA, the CDR3 is TGTGCCAGCAGTCCCAGCGGGGGGTTCACAGATACGCAGTATTTT.

This chain connects TRBV6-6 to TRBJ1-1, with D possibly being TRBD1 (6 bases). The CDR3 is 15 residues long. CDR1 MNHNY and CDR2 SVGAGI come from the germline V gene (reference sequence). V was pared by 8 bases and J by 5 bases, with 21 bases between. Here the CDR3 reads CASHPRGQGWTEAFF. The CDR3 nucleotides are TGTGCCAGCCACCCGCGAGGCCAGGGGTGGACTGAAGCTTTCTTT.

The chain is built from TRBV11-2 and TRBJ2-7; maybe TRBD1 (6 bases). There are 14 residues in the CDR3. Deletions cut 1 base from V and 7 bases from J, with 14 bases between. CDR1 and CDR2 (germline): SGHAT, FQNNGV. The CDR3 bases are TGTGCCAGCAGCTTAGCCCCAGGGGTAGAGGAGCAGTACTTC. Encoded protein: CASSLAPGVEEQYF.